This T cell receptor (beta chain) was identified in a study of blood T cell repertoires in COVID-19 (dated by TCRdb to about 2020). Broadly, across the study: The collaborator samples originated in the United States, Italy and Spain and spanned the acute and convalescent phases of COVID-19. Nearly every sample came with metadata listing a de-identified subject ID, COVID-19 status, age in years and sex. Samples came from the ongoing ImmuneRACE study (first 160 participants) plus 1,254 subjects from 6 global collaborators. A freely available public database, intended as a resource for researchers studying the immune response to SARS-CoV-2, is where the repertoires were released. The material from the prospective study consisted of cDNA or gDNA derived from T cells, B-cell-depleted T cells, or PBMCs. Where available, HLA class I and class II types were taken from metadata supplied by the sample provider and were not determined by assay-based typing. The dataset comprised deeply sampled blood TCRbeta repertoires from subjects exposed to, actively infected with, or recovered from COVID-19.

TCRbeta CDR3 regions were amplified from genomic DNA using the immunoSEQ Assay, a bias-controlled multiplex PCR. The study's processing was this. The number of nucleated cells in each sample was estimated from the amplification of reference gene primers within the assay. To quantify the absolute abundance of each unique TCRbeta CDR3 rearrangement, sequence reads were collapsed and filtered. Productive Simpson clonality was computed per sample as the square root of Simpson's diversity index over productive rearrangements. The source is immuneACCESS, and TCRdb retained only in-frame sequences with V and J called. Part of the clones is not carried over; for the studies checked, unresolved V genes explain less than half of this, and the remainder is unexplained. V and J calls and clone size are as listed in that table; D and trimming were resolved from the DNA. This sample is represented by over 200,000 clones; about 91% of them were singletons. The top ten constitute about 2.3% of the sample.

In the prospective study, participants were about 18 to 95 years old, resided in about two dozen geographic areas of the United States, and were enrolled through a virtual design. In the prospective study, cohorts were assigned on the basis of participant-reported clinical history obtained from a screening survey and a study questionnaire. In the prospective study, mobile phlebotomists collected whole blood, serum and a nasopharyngeal or oropharyngeal swab from each participant. Additional blood draws and questionnaires over an approximately 2-month period could optionally be provided by prospective study participants. Blood samples from the prospective study were shipped frozen or at room temperature prior to DNA extraction. What the study reported, not specific to this receptor: Clinical and demographic metadata were provided uncurated, with the amount varying by source and participant.

Note on this clone: The antigen it recognizes is unknown. Within one base of it there is no much larger clone, and no base qualities were kept.

Sequencing was performed on PBMCs or T cells enriched from blood (not recorded which). The source of this sequence is a middle-aged woman with acute COVID-19.

The CDR3 region: CASKQGTSILDTQYF. In nucleotides, the sequence is TGTGCCAGTAAGCAGGGGACCTCTATATTGGATACGCAGTATTTT. Recombination linked TRBV19 to TRBJ2-3; TRBD1 could be the D gene, as 6 bases match. The germline V gene (reference sequence) gives CDR1 as LNHDA and CDR2 as SQIVND. The V end loses 7 bases and the J end loses 6 bases, and a stretch of 20 bases separates them. Including cysteine and phenylalanine, the CDR3 has 15 amino acids. The DNA shown is the 45-base CDR3, in frame from base 1.